The present T cell receptor (beta chain) was sequenced within a study of T cell responses to AZD1222 COVID-19 vaccine. As regards this clone: The antigen remains undetermined. The identical CDR3 is also encoded by other nucleotide sequences in the sample.

V was cut by 1 base and J by 2 bases, with 5 bases left in between. CDR1 SNHLY and CDR2 FYNNEI come from the germline V gene. CDR3 length: 13 residues. The table came from immunoSEQ multiplex PCR; TCRdb's copy has only in-frame clones and leaves some out. Of about 100,000 clones in the sample, approximately 89% are singletons; the top ten hold roughly a sixth. Regarding the study as a whole: At study baseline, merely several AZD1222 recipients were seropositive. Spike regions recognized by vaccine-associated CD4 TCRs spanned the protein, led by 160-218 and 743-854. Most donors were white British and more were female, and clonal diversity was possibly underestimated.

Here the sequenced sample was peripheral blood, taken on day 0 of AZD1222 vaccination. The chain couples TRBV2 to TRBJ1-1; D not certain. The source is an adult in good health. The CDR3 sequence: CASSEGVNTEAFF. The CDR3 bases are TGTGCCAGCAGTGAAGGGGTTAACACTGAAGCTTTCTTT.